The clone carrying this T cell receptor beta chain was observed a single time. Its cognate antigen is unknown. This record comes from a study of T cell responses to AZD1222 COVID-19 vaccine. The study's findings and limits: Nearly half of the spike-specific TCRs reportedly recognize variant regions that carry no mutations.

V was pared by 7 bases and J by 7 bases, with 14 bases between. This CDR3 spans 13 amino acids. Clones were sequenced by immunoSEQ multiplex PCR, and TCRdb holds only the in-frame ones, with some missing. The sample includes some 140,000 clones, around 93% of them seen just once. This chain connects TRBV12-3 or TRBV12-4 to TRBJ1-5; D is ambiguous. The TCR comes from an adult in good health. Sequences were derived from peripheral blood, sampled on day 0 of AZD1222 vaccination. CDR3 amino acids: CASTLSEVQPQHF. CDR3 bases: TGTGCCAGCACCCTAAGTGAGGTCCAGCCCCAGCATTTT.